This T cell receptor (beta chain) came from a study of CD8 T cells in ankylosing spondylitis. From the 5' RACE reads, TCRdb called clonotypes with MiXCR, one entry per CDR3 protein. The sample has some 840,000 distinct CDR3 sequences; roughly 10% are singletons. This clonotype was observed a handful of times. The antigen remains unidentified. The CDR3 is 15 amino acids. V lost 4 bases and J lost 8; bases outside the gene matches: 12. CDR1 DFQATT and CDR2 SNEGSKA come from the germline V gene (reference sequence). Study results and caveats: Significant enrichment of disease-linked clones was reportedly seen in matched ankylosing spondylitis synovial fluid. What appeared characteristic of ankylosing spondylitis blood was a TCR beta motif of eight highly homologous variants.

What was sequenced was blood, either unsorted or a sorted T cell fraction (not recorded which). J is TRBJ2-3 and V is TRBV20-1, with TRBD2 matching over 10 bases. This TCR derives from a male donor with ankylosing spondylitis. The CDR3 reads CSATPFGLADPTQYF. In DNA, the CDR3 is TGCAGTGCTACGCCTTTTGGACTAGCGGACCCTACGCAGTATTTT.